A single sample is the source of the 8 T cell receptor beta chains below, sequenced in a study of T cell clonotyping in hematopoietic cell transplantation. Sequenced by immunoSEQ multiplex PCR; TCRdb stores in-frame clones only, minus some. This table has about 16,000 clones, 75% to 90% appearing once. Sequenced sample: peripheral blood mononuclear cells. The receptors were gathered from a woman between 40 and 55 years old in good health. Some clones in this sample may be carry-over from other donors' samples.

The chain uses TRBV7-3 and TRBJ2-3, with 7 bases matching TRBD2. The germline CDR1 and CDR2 sequences are SGHTA and FQGTGA. V was pared by 6 bases and J by 8 bases, with 2 bases of the junction left unmatched. This CDR3 spans 11 amino acids. CDR3 sequence reads: CASSGGGTQYF. The DNA for the CDR3 is TGTGCCAGCAGTGGGGGGGGTACGCAGTATTTT.

This clone has a single count. J is TRBJ2-3 and V is TRBV11-3, with D hard to call. Per the germline V gene, CDR1 is SGHNT and CDR2 is YENEEA. The ends were cut back, 3 bases at V and 1 base at J, with 5 bases in the middle. The CDR3 totals 13 residues. The CDR3 region is CASSFRGTDTQYF. The CDR3, as DNA: TGTGCCAGCAGCTTTAGGGGCACAGATACGCAGTATTTT.

The V gene is TRBV19, the J gene TRBJ2-2, with 8 bases that match TRBD2. The CDR3 spans 16 residues. The junction had 10 bases not matched to a gene; V was cut back by 6 bases and J by 4 bases. CDR1 is LNHDA and CDR2 is SQIVND in the germline V gene (reference sequence). The CDR3: CASRGFVLAATGELFF. CDR3 coding DNA: TGTGCCAGTAGGGGGTTTGTACTAGCGGCCACCGGGGAGCTGTTTTTT. The full variable domain, with the rest looked up from reference TRBV19 and TRBJ2-2, is DGGITQSPKYLFRKEGQNVTLSCEQNLNHDAMYWYRQDPGQGLRLIYYSQIVNDFQKGDIAEGYSVSREKKESFPLTVTSAQKNPTAFYLCASRGFVLAATGELFFGEGSRLTVL.

The chain employs TRBV2 and TRBJ1-5, with unresolved D. The CDR3 runs 12 residues. CDR1 and CDR2 (germline): SNHLY, FYNNEI. The ends were cut back, 8 bases at V and 6 bases at J, with 11 bases in the middle. The CDR3 spells CASGGSGQPQHF. The CDR3 DNA reads TGTGCCAGCGGAGGGTCCGGTCAGCCCCAGCATTTT.

The chain is built from TRBV7-2 and TRBJ1-5, with D uncertain. The CDR3 extends over 13 amino acids. With 3 bases removed from V and 5 bases from J, the gap between germline ends came to 8 bases. Germline CDR1 SGHTA, CDR2 FQGNSA. For the CDR3, the DNA is TGTGCCAGCAGCTTGTCTCAAGATCAGCCCCAGCATTTT. Translating gives CASSLSQDQPQHF.

The chain has TRBV27 and TRBJ1-5; D remains unclear. The CDR3 extends over 14 amino acids. Germline V gene sequence: CDR1 MNHEY, CDR2 SMNVEV (reference sequence). The germline V and J ends were trimmed by 0 bases and 3 bases, with 6 bases remaining between them. This CDR3 is CASSLSGTNQPQHF. The CDR3 coding sequence is TGTGCCAGCAGTTTATCGGGCACCAATCAGCCCCAGCATTTT.

CDR3 residues: CASSLVGYEQYF. The CDR3, as DNA: TGTGCCAGCAGCTTAGTGGGCTACGAGCAGTACTTC. J is TRBJ2-7 and V is TRBV7-2; D is ambiguous. From germline, CDR1 is SGHTA and CDR2 FQGNSA. This CDR3 has 12 residues. Trimming took 1 base from V and 3 from J, leaving 4 bases between them.

The J gene is TRBJ2-7, the V gene TRBV7-3; tentatively, D is TRBD1 (5 bases). Trimming took 5 bases from V and 0 from J, leaving 8 bases between them. The germline CDR1 and CDR2 sequences are SGHTA and FQGTGA. The CDR3 length is 13 residues. The CDR3 loop reads CASSPDSSYEQYF. The CDR3 nucleotides are TGTGCCAGCAGCCCCGACAGCTCCTACGAGCAGTACTTC.